This TCR beta chain was sequenced during a study of beta chain features in type 1 diabetes. The CDR3 has 13 residues. Germline V CDR1 and CDR2: LGHNA, YNFKEQ. V was clipped by 3 bases and J by 4 bases, with 9 bases between them. Reverse transcribing all isolated RNA meant expressed TCRB transcripts were sequenced. The assay was immunoSEQ multiplex PCR, and TCRdb's table has in-frame clones only and misses some. The sample lists 430,000 or so clones, more than 9.5% seen once, with about 0.045% in the top ten. V usage is TRBV4-2 and J usage is TRBJ2-5, with TRBD1 as a possible D gene (5 bases). The receptor's source is a woman aged 18-30 years in good health. The material sequenced was naive CD4+ T cells from blood. CDR3 sequence reads: CASSQAGLETQYF. As DNA, the CDR3 is TGTGCCAGCAGCCAGGCAGGGTTAGAGACCCAGTACTTC.